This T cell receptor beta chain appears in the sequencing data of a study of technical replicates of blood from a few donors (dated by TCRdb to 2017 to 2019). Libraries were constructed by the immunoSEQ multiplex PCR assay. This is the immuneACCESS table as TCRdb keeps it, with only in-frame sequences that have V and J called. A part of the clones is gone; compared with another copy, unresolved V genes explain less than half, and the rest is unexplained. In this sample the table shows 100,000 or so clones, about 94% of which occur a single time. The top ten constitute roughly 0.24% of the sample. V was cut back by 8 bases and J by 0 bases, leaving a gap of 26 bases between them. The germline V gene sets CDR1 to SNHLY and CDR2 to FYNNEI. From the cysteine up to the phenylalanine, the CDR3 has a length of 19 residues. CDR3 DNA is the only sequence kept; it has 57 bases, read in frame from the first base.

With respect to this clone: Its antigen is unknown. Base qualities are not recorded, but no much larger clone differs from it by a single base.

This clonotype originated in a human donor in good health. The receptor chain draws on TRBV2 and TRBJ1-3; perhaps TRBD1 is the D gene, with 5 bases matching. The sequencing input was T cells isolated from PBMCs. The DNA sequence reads TGTGCCAGCTGGGGAACAGCACCTCGACACAGGTACTCTGGAAACACCATATATTTT. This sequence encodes CASWGTAPRHRYSGNTIYF.